Each of the 23 T cell receptor beta chains below was sequenced from the same sample in a study of T cells expressing NK-cell markers. TCRdb re-called the 5' RACE reads and shows each CDR3 protein once, DNA omitted. This table lists more than 250,000 distinct CDR3 sequences. The sample comprised blood T cells: a sorted CD56 or NKG2C T cell subset, CD4+ or CD8+ T cells, or bulk PBMC T cells (not recorded which). These receptors were collected from a young man in good health.

This chain connects TRBV7-8 to TRBJ2-1; TCRdb selects TRBD1, and the lack of DNA leaves this call unchecked. CDR3 size: 15 residues. The germline gives CDR1 SGHVS, CDR2 FQNEAQ. This chain's CDR3 is CASSLGGTGGNEQFF.

The V call is TRBV12-3 or TRBV12-4, the J call TRBJ2-3; the TCRdb call, TRBD1, lacks DNA for checking. This CDR3 has 15 residues. The CDR3 loop reads CASSLAGTAGDTQYF.

This chain connects TRBV7-6 to TRBJ2-7; TCRdb designates TRBD2, a call that cannot be tested without DNA. The CDR3 loop spans 13 amino acids. The germline CDR1 and CDR2 sequences are SGHVS and FNYEAQ. CDR3 region: CASSSRTSNEQYF.

This chain links TRBV7-9 with TRBJ2-7; with no DNA, the TCRdb D assignment of TRBD1 cannot be verified. Germline V gene sequence: CDR1 SEHNR, CDR2 FQNEAQ (reference sequence). The CDR3 extends over 13 amino acids. CDR3 region: CASSTGTANEQYF.

V usage is TRBV10-3 and J usage is TRBJ1-5. This CDR3 region has 17 residues. The germline V gene encodes CDR1 ENHRY and CDR2 SYGVKD. The CDR3 loop is CAISGAFLQAMEQPQHF.

This chain joins TRBV12-3 or TRBV12-4 and TRBJ2-1; TCRdb outputs TRBD2, but without DNA this stays unchecked. The CDR3 length is 16 residues. CDR3 loop: CASSLDSGRAANEQFF.

J is TRBJ1-2 and V is TRBV20-1. The CDR3 is 13 amino acids. Germline-derived CDR1 and CDR2 are DFQATT and SNEGSKA (reference sequence). CDR3 loop: CSGRGGLNYGYTF.

The chain couples TRBV4-3 to TRBJ2-7; the D call from TCRdb, TRBD2, cannot be confirmed without DNA. The germline V gene has CDR1 LGHNA and CDR2 YSLEER. This CDR3 spans 15 amino acids. The CDR3 sequence: CASSLGTSGPYEQYF.

V and J are TRBV6-5 and TRBJ1-2; lacking DNA, the TRBD1 call made by TCRdb goes unchecked. Per the germline V gene, CDR1 is MNHEY and CDR2 is SVGAGI. The CDR3 loop spans 15 amino acids. CDR3 sequence reads: CASSYDRATNYGYTF.

V and J are TRBV10-3 and TRBJ2-1; the TCRdb D gene call, TRBD1, has no DNA to confirm it. From germline, CDR1 is ENHRY and CDR2 SYGVKD. This CDR3 has 13 residues. The CDR3 here is CAISGTGSNEQFF.

J is TRBJ2-1 and V is TRBV5-1; the TRBD2 assignment by TCRdb is unverifiable without DNA. This CDR3 has 15 amino acids. The V gene's germline CDR1 is SGHRS and CDR2 YFSETQ. CDR3 region: CASSQIAGGNNEQFF. Together with reference TRBV5-1 and TRBJ2-1, the CDR3 gives the full variable domain: KAGVTQTPRYLIKTRGQQVTLSCSPISGHRSVSWYQQTPGQGLQFLFEYFSETQRNKGNFPGRFSGRQFSNSRSEMNVSTLELGDSALYLCASSQIAGGNNEQFFGPGTRLTVL.

This chain joins TRBV14 and TRBJ2-7. CDR3 size: 12 residues. Germline values: CDR1 SGHDN, CDR2 FVKESK. The CDR3 reads CASSWTSYEQYF. The complete variable domain, with remaining parts taken from reference TRBV14 and TRBJ2-7, reads EAGVTQFPSHSVIEKGQTVTLRCDPISGHDNLYWYRRVMGKEIKFLLHFVKESKQDESGMPNNRFLAERTGGTYSTLKVQPAELEDSGVYFCASSWTSYEQYFGPGTRLTVT.

The V gene is TRBV19, the J gene TRBJ2-1; TCRdb designates TRBD2, a call that cannot be tested without DNA. Germline assignment: CDR1 LNHDA and CDR2 SQIVND (reference sequence). This CDR3 is built from 16 residues. CDR3 sequence: CASSPDKGTGEVEQFF.

J is TRBJ2-4 and V is TRBV20-1; TCRdb picks TRBD2, but there is no DNA to check that call. The CDR3 has 15 amino acids. The germline V gene encodes CDR1 DFQATT and CDR2 SNEGSKA (reference sequence). CDR3 residues: CSAPLAGVAKNIQYF.

The chain links TRBV6-6 to TRBJ2-7. The CDR3 is made up of 11 amino acids. Germline lookup yields CDR1 MNHNY and CDR2 SVGAGI (reference sequence). The chain's CDR3 is CASSTAREQYF.

This chain links TRBV12-3 or TRBV12-4 with TRBJ1-2; the D call of TRBD1 rests on TCRdb alone, since no DNA is present to check it. This CDR3 has 13 residues. The CDR3 spells CATMDRADYGYTF.

The gene calls are TRBV7-9 and TRBJ1-2; as DNA is missing, the TRBD1 call by TCRdb cannot be tested. Germline V gene lookup returns CDR1 SEHNR and CDR2 FQNEAQ (reference sequence). This CDR3 spans 15 amino acids. CDR3 residues: CASSLGYREARGYTF.

The genes are TRBV19 and TRBJ2-2; the D gene TCRdb calls, TRBD2, cannot be checked with no DNA. The germline V gene encodes CDR1 LNHDA and CDR2 SQIVND (reference sequence). The CDR3 is 15 residues long. This CDR3 reads CASRFGTSNTGELFF.

CDR3 protein: CASSLTAGTSGSMNF. The rearrangement joins TRBV5-1 to TRBJ2-3; TCRdb designates TRBD2, a call that cannot be tested without DNA. The CDR3 consists of 15 residues. The germline V gene has CDR1 SGHRS and CDR2 YFSETQ.

The chain uses TRBV5-1 and TRBJ2-5; checking the TCRdb D call of TRBD2 is not possible without DNA. The CDR3 is 16 residues long. The germline CDR1 and CDR2 sequences are SGHRS and YFSETQ. The CDR3 loop reads CASSLGVTREEQTQYF. Using reference TRBV5-1 and TRBJ2-5 for the parts outside the CDR3, the full variable domain is KAGVTQTPRYLIKTRGQQVTLSCSPISGHRSVSWYQQTPGQGLQFLFEYFSETQRNKGNFPGRFSGRQFSNSRSEMNVSTLELGDSALYLCASSLGVTREEQTQYFGPGTRLLVL.

The J gene is TRBJ2-5, the V gene TRBV3-1; TCRdb's assignment of TRBD1 cannot be checked, as there is no DNA. Germline V gives CDR1 LGHDT, CDR2 YNNKEL (reference sequence). The CDR3 runs 17 residues. This chain's CDR3 is CASSPTRAGSLGETQYF.

The CDR3 sequence: CASKSALNYGYTF. This rearrangement joins TRBV12-3 or TRBV12-4 to TRBJ1-2. The length of the CDR3 is 13 residues.

CDR3 in amino acids: CSARAKAVQPQHF. The V call is TRBV20-1, the J call TRBJ1-5. Germline CDR1 is DFQATT and CDR2 is SNEGSKA (reference sequence). The CDR3 covers 13 residues.